The clone carrying this TCR beta chain has at least ten counts. The sample is drawn from a study of blood T cell repertoires in COVID-19. Study context: PBMCs, B-cell-depleted T cells, or T cells were the source of the cDNA or gDNA that made up the material.

Germline V gene lookup returns CDR1 MNHNS and CDR2 SASEGT. The germline V and J ends were trimmed by 0 bases and 4 bases, with 15 bases remaining between them. The CDR3 has 16 amino acids. Per the study methods: Reference gene primer amplification gave estimated nucleated cell counts. Libraries were prepared by immunoSEQ multiplex PCR; TCRdb keeps only in-frame clonotypes and omits some of them. V, J and clone size reflect that table, while D and trimming were determined from the DNA. Altogether roughly 310,000 clones are present, more than 75% being singletons, with the ten largest covering approximately 4%.

What was sequenced was peripheral blood. This clonotype was sampled from a woman aged 45-59 years with active or convalescent COVID-19. This chain joins TRBV6-1 and TRBJ1-2; weak D call: TRBD1 (6 bases). CDR3 sequence reads: CASSEAVQGLGYGYTF. CDR3 bases: TGTGCCAGCAGTGAAGCCGTTCAGGGGCTAGGCTATGGCTACACCTTC.